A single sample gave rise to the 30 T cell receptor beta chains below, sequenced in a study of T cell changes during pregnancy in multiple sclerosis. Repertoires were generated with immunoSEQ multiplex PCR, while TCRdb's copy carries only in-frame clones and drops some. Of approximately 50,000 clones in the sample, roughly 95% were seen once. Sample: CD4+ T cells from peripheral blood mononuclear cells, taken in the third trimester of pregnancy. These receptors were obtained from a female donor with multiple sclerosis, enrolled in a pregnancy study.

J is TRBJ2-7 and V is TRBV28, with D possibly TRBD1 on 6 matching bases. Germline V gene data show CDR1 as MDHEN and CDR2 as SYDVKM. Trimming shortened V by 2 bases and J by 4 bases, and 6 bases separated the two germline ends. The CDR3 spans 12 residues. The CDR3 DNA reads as TGTGCCAGCAGTTTACAGGGGTACGAGCAGTACTTC. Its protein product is CASSLQGYEQYF.

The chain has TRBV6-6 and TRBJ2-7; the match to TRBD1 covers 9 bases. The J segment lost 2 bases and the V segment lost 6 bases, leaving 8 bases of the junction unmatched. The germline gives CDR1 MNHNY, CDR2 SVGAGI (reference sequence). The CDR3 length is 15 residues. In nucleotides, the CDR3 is TGTGCCAGCAGCCTTACGGGACAGGGAACCTACGAGCAGTACTTC. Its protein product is CASSLTGQGTYEQYF.

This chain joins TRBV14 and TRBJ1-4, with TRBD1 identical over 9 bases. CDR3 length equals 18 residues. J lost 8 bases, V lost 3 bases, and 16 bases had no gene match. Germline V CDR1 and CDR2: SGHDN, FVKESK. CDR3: CASSHHSARTGAKEKLFF. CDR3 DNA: TGTGCCAGCAGCCACCACTCGGCCAGGACAGGGGCGAAGGAAAAACTGTTTTTT.

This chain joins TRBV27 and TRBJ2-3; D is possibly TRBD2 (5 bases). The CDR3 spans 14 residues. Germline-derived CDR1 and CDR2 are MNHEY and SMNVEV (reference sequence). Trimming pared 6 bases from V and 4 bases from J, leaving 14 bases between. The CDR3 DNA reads TGTGCCAGCAGCCGCCTTAACGGGGCAGATACGCAGTATTTT. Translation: CASSRLNGADTQYF.

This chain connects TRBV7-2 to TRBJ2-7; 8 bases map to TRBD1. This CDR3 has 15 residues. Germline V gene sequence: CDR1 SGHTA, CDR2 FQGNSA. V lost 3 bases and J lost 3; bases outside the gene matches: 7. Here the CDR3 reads CASSLGQVLIYEQYF. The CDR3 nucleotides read TGTGCCAGCAGCTTGGGACAGGTCCTTATCTACGAGCAGTACTTC. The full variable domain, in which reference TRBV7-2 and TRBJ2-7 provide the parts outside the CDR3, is GAGVSQSPSNKVTEKGKDVELRCDPISGHTALYWYRQSLGQGLEFLIYFQGNSAPDKSGLPSDRFSAERTGGSVSTLTIQRTQQEDSAVYLCASSLGQVLIYEQYFGPGTRLTVT.

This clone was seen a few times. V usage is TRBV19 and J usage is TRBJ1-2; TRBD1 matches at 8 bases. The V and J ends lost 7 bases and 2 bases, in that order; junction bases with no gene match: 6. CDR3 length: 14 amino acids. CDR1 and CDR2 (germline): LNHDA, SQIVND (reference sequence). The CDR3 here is CASNADRANYGYTF. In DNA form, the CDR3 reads TGTGCCAGTAACGCGGACAGGGCAAACTATGGCTACACCTTC.

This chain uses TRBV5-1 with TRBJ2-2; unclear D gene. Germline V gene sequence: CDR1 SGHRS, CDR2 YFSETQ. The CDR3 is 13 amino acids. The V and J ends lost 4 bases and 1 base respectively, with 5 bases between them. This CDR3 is CASSPRNTGELFF. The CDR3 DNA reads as TGCGCCAGCAGCCCTAGGAACACCGGGGAGCTGTTTTTT.

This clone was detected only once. CDR3 sequence (DNA): TGTGCCAGCAGTAAACCGCAGGGGCGAACAGATACGCAGTATTTT. Protein: CASSKPQGRTDTQYF. The chain links TRBV28 to TRBJ2-3; a weak D match, TRBD1 (6 bases). Germline CDR1 and CDR2: MDHEN and SYDVKM. Trimming shortened V by 5 bases and J by 3 bases, and 15 bases separated the two germline ends. This CDR3 comprises 15 residues.

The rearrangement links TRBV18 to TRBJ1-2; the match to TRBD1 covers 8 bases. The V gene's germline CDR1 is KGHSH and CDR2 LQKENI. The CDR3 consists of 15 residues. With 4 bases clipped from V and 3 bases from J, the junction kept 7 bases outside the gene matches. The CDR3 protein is CASSLIRGLDYGYTF. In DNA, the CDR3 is TGTGCCAGCTCACTGATCAGGGGGCTGGACTATGGCTACACCTTC.

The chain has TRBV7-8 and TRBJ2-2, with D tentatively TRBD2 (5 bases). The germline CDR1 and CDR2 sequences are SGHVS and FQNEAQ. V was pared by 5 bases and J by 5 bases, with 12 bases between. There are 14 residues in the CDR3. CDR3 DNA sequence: TGTGCCAGCAGCATCAAACGGGGAACCGGGGAGCTGTTTTTT. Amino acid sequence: CASSIKRGTGELFF.

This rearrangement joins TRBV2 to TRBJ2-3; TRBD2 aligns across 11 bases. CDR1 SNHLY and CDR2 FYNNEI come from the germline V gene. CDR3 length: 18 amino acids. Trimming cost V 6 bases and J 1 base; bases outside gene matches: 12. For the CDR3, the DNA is TGTGCCAGCAGCGCCAGCCGACTAGCGGGGTGGGGCACAGATACGCAGTATTTT. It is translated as CASSASRLAGWGTDTQYF.

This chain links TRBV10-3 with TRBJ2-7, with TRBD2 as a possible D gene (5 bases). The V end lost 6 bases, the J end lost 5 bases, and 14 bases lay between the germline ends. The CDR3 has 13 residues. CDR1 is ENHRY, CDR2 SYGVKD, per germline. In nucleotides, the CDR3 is TGTGCCATCAGGGGCCGGGAAAGCGACGAGCAGTACTTC. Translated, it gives CAIRGRESDEQYF.

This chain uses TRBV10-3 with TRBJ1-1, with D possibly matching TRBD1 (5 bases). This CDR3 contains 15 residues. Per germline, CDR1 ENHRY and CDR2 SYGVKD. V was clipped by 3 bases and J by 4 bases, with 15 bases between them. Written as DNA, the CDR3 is TGTGCCATCAGTGAACCGGCGGGGGTGAGCACTGAAGCTTTCTTT. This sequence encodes CAISEPAGVSTEAFF.

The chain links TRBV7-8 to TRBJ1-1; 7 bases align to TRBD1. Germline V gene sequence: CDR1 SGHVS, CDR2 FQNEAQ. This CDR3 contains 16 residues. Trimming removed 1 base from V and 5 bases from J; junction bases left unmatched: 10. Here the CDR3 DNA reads TGTGCCAGCAGCTTAGGAGGTAGAGGGGGCAGGACTGAAGCTTTCTTT. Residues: CASSLGGRGGRTEAFF.

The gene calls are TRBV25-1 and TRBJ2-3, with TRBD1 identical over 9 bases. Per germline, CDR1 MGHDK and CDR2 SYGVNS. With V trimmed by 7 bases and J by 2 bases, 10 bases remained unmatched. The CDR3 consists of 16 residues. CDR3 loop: CASTPGQGSYTDTQYF. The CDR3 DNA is TGTGCCAGCACCCCCGGACAGGGGAGCTACACAGATACGCAGTATTTT.

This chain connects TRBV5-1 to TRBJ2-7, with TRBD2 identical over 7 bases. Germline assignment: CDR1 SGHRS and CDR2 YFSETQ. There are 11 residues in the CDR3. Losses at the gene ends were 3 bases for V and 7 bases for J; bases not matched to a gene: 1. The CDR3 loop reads CASSSGLEQYF. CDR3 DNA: TGCGCCAGCAGCTCGGGACTAGAGCAGTACTTC.

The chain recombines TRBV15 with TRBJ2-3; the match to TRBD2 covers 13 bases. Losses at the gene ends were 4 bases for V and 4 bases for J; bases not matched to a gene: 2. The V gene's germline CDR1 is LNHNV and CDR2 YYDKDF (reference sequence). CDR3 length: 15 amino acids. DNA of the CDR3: TGTGCCACCAGCACTGGACTAGCGGGGGCAGATACGCAGTATTTT. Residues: CATSTGLAGADTQYF.

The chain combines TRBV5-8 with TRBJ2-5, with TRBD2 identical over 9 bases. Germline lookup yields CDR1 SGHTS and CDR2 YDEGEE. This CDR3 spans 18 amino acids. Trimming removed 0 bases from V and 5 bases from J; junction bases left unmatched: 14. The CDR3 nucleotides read TGTGCCAGCAGCTTGGGGGAACTGCCGACTAGCGGTGGGGAGACCCAGTACTTC. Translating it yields CASSLGELPTSGGETQYF. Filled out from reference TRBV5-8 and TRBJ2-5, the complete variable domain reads EAGVTQSPTHLIKTRGQQATLRCSPISGHTSVYWYQQALGLGLQFLLWYDEGEERNRGNFPPRFSGRQFPNYSSELNVNALELEDSALYLCASSLGELPTSGGETQYFGPGTRLLVL.

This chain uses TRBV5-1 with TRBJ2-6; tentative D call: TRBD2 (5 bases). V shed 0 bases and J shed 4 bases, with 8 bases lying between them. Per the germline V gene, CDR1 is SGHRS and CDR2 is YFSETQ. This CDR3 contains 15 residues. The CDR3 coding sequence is TGCGCCAGCAGCTTGGCCCGGGAAGGGGCCAACGTCCTGACTTTC. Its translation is CASSLAREGANVLTF.

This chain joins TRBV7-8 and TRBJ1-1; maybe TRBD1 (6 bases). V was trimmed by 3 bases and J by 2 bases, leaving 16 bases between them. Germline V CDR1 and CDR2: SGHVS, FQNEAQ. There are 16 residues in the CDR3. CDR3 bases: TGTGCCAGCAGCTTTCGGGGGGCATTAGGAAACACTGAAGCTTTCTTT. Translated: CASSFRGALGNTEAFF.

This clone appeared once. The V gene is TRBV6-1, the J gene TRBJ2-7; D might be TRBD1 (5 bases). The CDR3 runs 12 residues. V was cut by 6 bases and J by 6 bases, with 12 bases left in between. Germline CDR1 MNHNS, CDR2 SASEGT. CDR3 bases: TGTGCCAGCAGGGCCGACAGTAGCGAGCAGTACTTC. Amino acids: CASRADSSEQYF.

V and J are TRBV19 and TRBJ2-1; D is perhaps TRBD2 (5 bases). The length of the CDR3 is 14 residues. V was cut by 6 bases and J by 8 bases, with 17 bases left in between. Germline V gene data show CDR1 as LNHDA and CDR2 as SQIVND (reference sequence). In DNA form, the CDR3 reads TGTGCCAGTAGGCGAGAGGAGAGGGCCCATGAGCAGTTCTTC. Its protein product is CASRREERAHEQFF.

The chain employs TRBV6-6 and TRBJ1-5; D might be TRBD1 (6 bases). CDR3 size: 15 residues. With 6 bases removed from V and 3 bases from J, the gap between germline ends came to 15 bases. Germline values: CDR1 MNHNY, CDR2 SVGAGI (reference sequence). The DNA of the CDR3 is TGTGCCAGCAGACCACAGGGTGTTAACAATCAGCCCCAGCATTTT. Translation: CASRPQGVNNQPQHF.

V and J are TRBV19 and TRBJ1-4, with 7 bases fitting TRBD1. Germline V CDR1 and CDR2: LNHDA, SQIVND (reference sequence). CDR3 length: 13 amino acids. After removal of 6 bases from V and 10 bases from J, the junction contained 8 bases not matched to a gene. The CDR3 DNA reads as TGTGCCAGTAGCCTCGACAGGGTTACAAAACTGTTTTTT. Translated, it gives CASSLDRVTKLFF.

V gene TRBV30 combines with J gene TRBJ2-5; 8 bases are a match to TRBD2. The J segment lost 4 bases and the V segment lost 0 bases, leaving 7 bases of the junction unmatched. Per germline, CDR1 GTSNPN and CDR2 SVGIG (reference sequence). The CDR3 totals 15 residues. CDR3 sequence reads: CAWSVGSGRSETQYF. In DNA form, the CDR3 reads TGTGCCTGGAGTGTCGGCAGCGGGAGATCAGAGACCCAGTACTTC.

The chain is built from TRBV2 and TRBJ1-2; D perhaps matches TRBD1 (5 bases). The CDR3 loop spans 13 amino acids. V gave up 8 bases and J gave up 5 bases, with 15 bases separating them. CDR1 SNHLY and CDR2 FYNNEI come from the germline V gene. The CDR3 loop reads CASVGGISYGYTF. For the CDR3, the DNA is TGTGCCAGCGTCGGGGGAATTTCTTATGGCTACACCTTC. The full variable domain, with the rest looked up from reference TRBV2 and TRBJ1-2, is EPEVTQTPSHQVTQMGQEVILRCVPISNHLYFYWYRQILGQKVEFLVSFYNNEISEKSEIFDDQFSVERPDGSNFTLKIRSTKLEDSAMYFCASVGGISYGYTFGSGTRLTVV.

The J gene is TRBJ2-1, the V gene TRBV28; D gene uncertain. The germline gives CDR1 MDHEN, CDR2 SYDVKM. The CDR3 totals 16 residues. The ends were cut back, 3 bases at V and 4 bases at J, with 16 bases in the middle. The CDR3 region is CASSFLEAVKYNEQFF. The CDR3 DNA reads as TGTGCCAGCAGTTTCCTCGAGGCGGTCAAGTACAATGAGCAGTTCTTC.

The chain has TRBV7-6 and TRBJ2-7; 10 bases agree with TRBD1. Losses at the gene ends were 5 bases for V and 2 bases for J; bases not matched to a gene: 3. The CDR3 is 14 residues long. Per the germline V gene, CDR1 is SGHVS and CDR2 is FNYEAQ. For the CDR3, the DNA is TGTGCCAGCAGCCCCGACAGGGGGCCCTACGAGCAGTACTTC. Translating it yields CASSPDRGPYEQYF.

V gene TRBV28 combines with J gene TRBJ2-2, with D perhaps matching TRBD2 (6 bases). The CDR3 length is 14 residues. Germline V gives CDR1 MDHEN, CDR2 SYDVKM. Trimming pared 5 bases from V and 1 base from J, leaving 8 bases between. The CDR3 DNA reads TGTGCCAGCAGTGGACTACAGAACACCGGGGAGCTGTTTTTT. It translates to CASSGLQNTGELFF.

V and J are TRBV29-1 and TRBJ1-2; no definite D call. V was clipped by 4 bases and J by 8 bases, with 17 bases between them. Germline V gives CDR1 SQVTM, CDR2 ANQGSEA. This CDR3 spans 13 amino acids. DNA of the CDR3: TGCAGCGTTGGGGGTGAGGGATGGGGAGGCTACACCTTC. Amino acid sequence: CSVGGEGWGGYTF. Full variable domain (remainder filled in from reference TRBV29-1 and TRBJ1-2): SAVISQKPSRDICQRGTSLTIQCQVDSQVTMMFWYRQQPGQSLTLIATANQGSEATYESGFVIDKFPISRPNLTFSTLTVSNMSPEDSSIYLCSVGGEGWGGYTFGSGTRLTVV.